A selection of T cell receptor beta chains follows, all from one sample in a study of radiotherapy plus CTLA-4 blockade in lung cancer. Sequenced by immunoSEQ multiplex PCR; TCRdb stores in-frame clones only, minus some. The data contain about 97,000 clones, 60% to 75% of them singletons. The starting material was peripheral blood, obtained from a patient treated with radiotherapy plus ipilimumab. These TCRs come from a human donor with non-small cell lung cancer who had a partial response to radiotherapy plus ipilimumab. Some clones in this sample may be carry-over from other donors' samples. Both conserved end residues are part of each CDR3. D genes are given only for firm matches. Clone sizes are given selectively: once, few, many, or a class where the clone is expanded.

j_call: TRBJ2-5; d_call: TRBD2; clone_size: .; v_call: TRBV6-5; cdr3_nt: TGTGCCAGCAGACGAACTAGCGTAGGGACCCAGTACTTC; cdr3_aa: CASRRTSVGTQYF
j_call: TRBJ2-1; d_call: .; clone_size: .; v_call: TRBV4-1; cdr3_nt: TGCGCCAGCAGCGAAACAGGGATCCTATCAAATGAGCAGTTCTTC; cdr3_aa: CASSETGILSNEQFF
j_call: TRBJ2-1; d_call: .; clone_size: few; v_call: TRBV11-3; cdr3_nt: TGTGCCAGCAGCTCCATCAGACAGTCCAATGAGCAGTTCTTC; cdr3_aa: CASSSIRQSNEQFF
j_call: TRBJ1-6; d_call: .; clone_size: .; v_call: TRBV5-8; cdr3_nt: TGTGCCAGCATTAAAGGCGGTAATTCACCCCTCCACTTT; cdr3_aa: CASIKGGNSPLHF
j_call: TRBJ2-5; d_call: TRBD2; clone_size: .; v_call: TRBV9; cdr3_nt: TGTGCCAGCAGCGTAGGACCAGCGGGGGCCCCGTACCAAGAGACCCAGTACTTC; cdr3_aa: CASSVGPAGAPYQETQYF
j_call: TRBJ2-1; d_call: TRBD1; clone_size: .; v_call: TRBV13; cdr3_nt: TGTGCCAGCAGCAGCCGCCATGGGGGACAGGGTGTGTTGACGTACAATGAGCAGTTCTTC; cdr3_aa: CASSSRHGGQGVLTYNEQFF
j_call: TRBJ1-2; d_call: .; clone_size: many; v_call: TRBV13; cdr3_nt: TGTGCCAGCAGGAGGGCGGGACGCTCTAACTATGGCTACACCTTC; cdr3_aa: CASRRAGRSNYGYTF
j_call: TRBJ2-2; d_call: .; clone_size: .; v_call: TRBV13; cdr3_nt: TGTGCCAGCAGCAACCGGGACATTGCGAACACCGGGGAGCTGTTTTTT; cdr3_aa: CASSNRDIANTGELFF
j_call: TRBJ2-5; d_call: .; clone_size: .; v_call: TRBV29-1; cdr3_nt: TGCAGCGTTGGCGGGGTTCAAGAGACCCAGTACTTC; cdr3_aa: CSVGGVQETQYF
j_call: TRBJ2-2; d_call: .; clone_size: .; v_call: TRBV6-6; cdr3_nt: TGTGCCAGCAGTACTGGGACACGAATCACCGGGGAGCTGTTTTTT; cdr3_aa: CASSTGTRITGELFF
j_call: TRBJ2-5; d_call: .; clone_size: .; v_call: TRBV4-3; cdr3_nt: TGCGCCAGCAGCCAAGATTATCCGCGAGGGGGAGAGACCCAGTACTTC; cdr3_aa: CASSQDYPRGGETQYF
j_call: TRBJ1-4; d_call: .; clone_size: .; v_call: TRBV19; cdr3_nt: TGTGCCAGTAGTATTAGAGTCTTCGGGGGGTTGGAAAAACTGTTTTTT; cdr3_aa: CASSIRVFGGLEKLFF
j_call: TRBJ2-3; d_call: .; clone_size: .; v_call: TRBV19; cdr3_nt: TGTGCCAGTAGTATATTGGGAGCGACGCCAGATACGCAGTATTTT; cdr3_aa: CASSILGATPDTQYF
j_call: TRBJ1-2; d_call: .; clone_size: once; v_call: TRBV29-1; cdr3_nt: TGCAGCGTTGAAGAGGGCAATAGCGGCTATGGCTACACCTTC; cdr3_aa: CSVEEGNSGYGYTF
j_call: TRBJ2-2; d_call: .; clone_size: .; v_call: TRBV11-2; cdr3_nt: TGTGCCAGCAGACCGCTAACAGGGAACACCGGGGAGCTGTTTTTT; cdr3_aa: CASRPLTGNTGELFF
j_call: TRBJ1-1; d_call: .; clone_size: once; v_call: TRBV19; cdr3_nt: TGTGCCAGTAGTATCCTGACAGGCCCGCGTAACGCTTTCTTT; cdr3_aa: CASSILTGPRNAFF
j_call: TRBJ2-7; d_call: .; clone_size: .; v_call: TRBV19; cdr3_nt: TGTGCCAGTAGTATGCAGTTGGGACTCTCAAGCTCCTACGAGCAGTACTTC; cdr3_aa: CASSMQLGLSSSYEQYF
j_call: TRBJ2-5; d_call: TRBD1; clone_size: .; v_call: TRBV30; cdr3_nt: TGTGCCTGGACCCCGGCAGGGGGCCCTCAAGGGGAGACCCAGTACTTC; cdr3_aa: CAWTPAGGPQGETQYF
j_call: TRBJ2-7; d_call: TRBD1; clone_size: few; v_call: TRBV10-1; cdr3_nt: TGCGCCAGCAGTGTTTCGGGACAGTGGGGCGAGCAGTACTTC; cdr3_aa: CASSVSGQWGEQYF
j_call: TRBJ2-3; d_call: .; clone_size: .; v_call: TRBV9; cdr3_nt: TGTGCCAGCAGCGAGCCCCCTTTGGATACGCAGTATTTT; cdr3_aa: CASSEPPLDTQYF
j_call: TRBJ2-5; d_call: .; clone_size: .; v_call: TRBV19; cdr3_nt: TGTGCCAGTAGTATAAGTCTATCCGGCGGGCGGGAGACCCAGTACTTC; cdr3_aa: CASSISLSGGRETQYF
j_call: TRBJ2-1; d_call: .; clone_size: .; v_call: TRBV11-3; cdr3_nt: TGTGCCAGCAGCTTCGGTATCGCGAGGAGCCGCAATGAGCAGTTCTTC; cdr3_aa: CASSFGIARSRNEQFF
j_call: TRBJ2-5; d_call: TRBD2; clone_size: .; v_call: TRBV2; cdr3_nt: TGTGCCAGCGGGACGGGGACTAGCGGAAGTACTCAAGAGACCCAGTACTTC; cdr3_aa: CASGTGTSGSTQETQYF
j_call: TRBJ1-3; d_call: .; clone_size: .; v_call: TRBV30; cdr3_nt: TGTGCCTGGAGTGTCGTCGGAAACACCATATATTTT; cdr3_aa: CAWSVVGNTIYF
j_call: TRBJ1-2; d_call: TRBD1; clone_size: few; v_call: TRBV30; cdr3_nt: TGTGCCTGGAGTACACAGGGGGCGCCCTATGGCTACACCTTC; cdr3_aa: CAWSTQGAPYGYTF
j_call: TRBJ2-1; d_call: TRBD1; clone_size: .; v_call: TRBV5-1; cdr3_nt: TGCGCCAGCAGCCCACAGGGGGCTAAATACAATGAGCAGTTCTTC; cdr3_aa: CASSPQGAKYNEQFF
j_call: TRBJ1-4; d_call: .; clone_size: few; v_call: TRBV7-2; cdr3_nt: TGTGCCAGCAGCTGGCGACAGATAGATGAAAAACTGTTTTTT; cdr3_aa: CASSWRQIDEKLFF